The 20 T cell receptor beta chains below come from one sample, sequenced in a study of response to subunit inactivated influenza vaccine. Using its own MiXCR run on the RT-PCR reads, TCRdb lists one record per CDR3 protein. Found here are about 780,000 distinct CDR3 sequences, around a sixth of them singletons; the top ten hold about a tenth. Sequenced material: PBMCs from blood, taken roughly 5 days after vaccination. These receptors were taken from a man aged 50 or older who received an inactivated influenza vaccine.

This clonotype was found a few times. The V and J genes are TRBV5-1 and TRBJ1-2; a possible D gene is TRBD1 (5 bases). With 5 bases removed from V and 4 bases from J, the gap between germline ends came to 27 bases. CDR1 and CDR2 (germline): SGHRS, YFSETQ. The CDR3 length is 18 residues. In DNA form, the CDR3 reads TGCGCCAGCAGTCCAGACACGTCTGGGGGAGCCGATTTCTATGGCTACACCTTC. Protein product: CASSPDTSGGADFYGYTF.

The rearrangement uses TRBV25-1 and TRBJ2-3; the D is unclear. Germline V gene data show CDR1 as MGHDK and CDR2 as SYGVNS. V lost 6 bases, J lost 2 bases, and 12 bases lay in between. The CDR3 extends over 14 amino acids. In DNA form, the CDR3 reads TGTGCCAGCAGCCAGTGGGCCCTCACAGATACGCAGTATTTT. Its protein is CASSQWALTDTQYF.

This clonotype was detected a few times. This chain uses TRBV9 with TRBJ2-7; unclear D gene. V dropped 4 bases and J dropped 0 bases, with 14 bases sitting between them. Germline loops: CDR1 SGDLS, CDR2 YYNGEE. The length of the CDR3 is 15 residues. The CDR3 region has the DNA TGTGCCAGCAGCCCAGTGAGTAGGAGCTCCTACGAGCAGTACTTC. Translated, it gives CASSPVSRSSYEQYF.

This clonotype has a count of ten or more. This chain uses TRBV27 with TRBJ2-7, with unresolved D. The V gene lost 8 bases and the J gene lost 2 bases, with 19 bases spanning the gap. CDR1 and CDR2 from the germline V gene are MNHEY and SMNVEV (reference sequence). The CDR3 length is 15 residues. CDR3 in amino acids: CASCPGLPAAYEQYF. The CDR3 DNA follows: TGTGCCAGCTGCCCTGGATTGCCGGCAGCCTACGAGCAGTACTTC.

The chain recombines TRBV15 with TRBJ2-7, with TRBD1 matching 7 bases. The CDR3 runs to 17 residues. CDR1 is LNHNV and CDR2 is YYDKDF in the germline V gene (reference sequence). The V and J ends lost 3 bases and 0 bases, in that order; junction bases with no gene match: 11. CDR3 residues: CATSSAPSGTASYEQYF. The CDR3 DNA reads as TGTGCCACCAGCAGTGCCCCATCCGGGACAGCCTCCTACGAGCAGTACTTC.

A few counts support this clonotype. The chain couples TRBV20-1 to TRBJ2-6; D is undetermined. Trimming took 0 bases from V and 0 from J, leaving 9 bases between them. The CDR3 length is 16 residues. Germline assignment: CDR1 DFQATT and CDR2 SNEGSKA (reference sequence). DNA of the CDR3: TGCAGTGCTAGAGATGGTGGGAACTCTGGGGCCAACGTCCTGACTTTC. Residues: CSARDGGNSGANVLTF.

The rearrangement links TRBV7-9 to TRBJ1-2; possible D gene TRBD1, 5 bases. Germline V gene sequence: CDR1 SEHNR, CDR2 FQNEAQ (reference sequence). The V gene lost 7 bases and the J gene lost 8 bases, with 17 bases spanning the gap. CDR3 length: 13 residues. The CDR3 coding sequence is TGTGCCAGCAACCAGTGGGAGGGGACCGGCTACACCTTC. Translated: CASNQWEGTGYTF. The whole variable domain, filled in from reference TRBV7-9 and TRBJ1-2, reads DTGVSQNPRHKITKRGQNVTFRCDPISEHNRLYWYRQTLGQGPEFLTYFQNEAQLEKSRLLSDRFSAERPKGSFSTLEIQRTEQGDSAMYLCASNQWEGTGYTFGSGTRLTVV.

This clonotype was observed at least ten times. This chain joins TRBV20-1 and TRBJ1-5, with 9 bases matching TRBD1. J was trimmed by 11 bases and V by 6 bases; bases with no gene match: 8. The CDR3 consists of 12 residues. The germline V gene encodes CDR1 DFQATT and CDR2 SNEGSKA (reference sequence). CDR3: CSATTGGGAQHF. CDR3 DNA sequence: TGCAGTGCAACAACAGGGGGCGGGGCCCAGCATTTT.

This sequence joins TRBV2 and TRBJ1-2, with TRBD1 matching 8 bases. The CDR3 spans 19 residues. Germline values: CDR1 SNHLY, CDR2 FYNNEI. V gave up 3 bases and J gave up 2 bases; unmatched junction bases: 17. CDR3 residues: CASSEKGIAGQGSNYGYTF. The CDR3, as DNA: TGTGCCAGCAGTGAGAAAGGCATAGCCGGACAGGGCTCAAACTATGGCTACACCTTC. The complete variable domain, with remaining parts taken from reference TRBV2 and TRBJ1-2, reads EPEVTQTPSHQVTQMGQEVILRCVPISNHLYFYWYRQILGQKVEFLVSFYNNEISEKSEIFDDQFSVERPDGSNFTLKIRSTKLEDSAMYFCASSEKGIAGQGSNYGYTFGSGTRLTVV.

The chain has TRBV5-6 and TRBJ2-1; no clear D. V lost 0 bases and J lost 5, with 9 bases in between. The CDR3 runs to 14 residues. CDR1 is SGHDT and CDR2 is YYEEEE in the germline V gene. The CDR3 nucleotides read TGTGCCAGCAGCTTGGAGGCAGGTGACAATGAGCAGTTCTTC. Its protein is CASSLEAGDNEQFF. The full variable domain, in which reference TRBV5-6 and TRBJ2-1 provide the parts outside the CDR3, is DAGVTQSPTHLIKTRGQQVTLRCSPKSGHDTVSWYQQALGQGPQFIFQYYEEEERQRGNFPDRFSGHQFPNYSSELNVNALLLGDSALYLCASSLEAGDNEQFFGPGTRLTVL.

There are many counts of this clonotype. The chain is built from TRBV20-1 and TRBJ1-2; D is unresolved. CDR3 length: 14 amino acids. The V gene's germline CDR1 is DFQATT and CDR2 SNEGSKA (reference sequence). The CDR3: CTAGSPKGFYGYTF. CDR3 sequence (DNA): TGCACCGCGGGTAGTCCCAAGGGTTTCTATGGCTACACCTTC.

V gene TRBV20-1 combines with J gene TRBJ2-6; D might be TRBD1 or TRBD2, each matching 5 bases. The CDR3 totals 16 residues. Per germline, CDR1 DFQATT and CDR2 SNEGSKA (reference sequence). V lost 1 base and J 0 bases, leaving 10 bases between the germline ends. The CDR3 loop reads CSARGAGTSGANVLTF. The CDR3 DNA is TGCAGTGCTAGAGGCGCAGGGACCTCTGGGGCCAACGTCCTGACTTTC.

This clonotype was seen a handful of times. The V and J genes are TRBV7-2 and TRBJ1-1; D might be TRBD1 (6 bases). V shed 1 base and J shed 6 bases, with 15 bases lying between them. The V gene's germline CDR1 is SGHTA and CDR2 FQGNSA. This CDR3 is 15 amino acids long. CDR3 bases: TGTGCCAGCAGCTTAGGTCCCGGGGGCGGATCTGAAGCTTTCTTT. It yields the protein CASSLGPGGGSEAFF.

This clonotype has a handful of counts. This chain joins TRBV20-1 and TRBJ1-6; D might be TRBD1 (5 bases). In germline, CDR1 is DFQATT, CDR2 SNEGSKA (reference sequence). CDR3 length equals 18 residues. Trimming removed 0 bases at V and 0 bases at J, with 15 bases between. The CDR3 reads CSARDMTRGLSYNSPLHF. The CDR3 DNA sequence: TGCAGTGCTAGAGATATGACTCGGGGACTCTCCTATAATTCACCCCTCCACTTT.

V usage is TRBV20-1 and J usage is TRBJ2-7; 7 positions agree with TRBD1. This CDR3 region has 13 residues. Germline V lookup: CDR1 DFQATT, CDR2 SNEGSKA (reference sequence). CDR3 residues: CSSLSAGGGEQYF. CDR3 DNA sequence: TGCAGCTCGCTAAGCGCAGGGGGTGGCGAGCAGTACTTC.

V is TRBV21-1 and J is TRBJ2-1; TRBD1, the D gene given by the table, was not confirmed from the DNA. TRBV21-1 is described as a pseudogene. The CDR3 covers 19 residues. CDR3 nucleotide sequence: TGTGCCAGCAGCAAACAGACGACCGGGACAGAGGTGTATTACAATGAGCAGTTCTTC. Translation: CASSKQTTGTEVYYNEQFF.

This clonotype has at least ten counts. The rearrangement joins TRBV7-2 to TRBJ2-3, with D perhaps being TRBD1 or TRBD2 (5 bases each). The germline CDR1 and CDR2 sequences are SGHTA and FQGNSA. Trimming removed 5 bases at V and 5 bases at J, with 20 bases between. The CDR3 runs 16 residues. The CDR3 DNA reads TGTGCCAGCAGCAATGAGGGGACGGAGTTTAGAGATACGCAGTATTTT. Residues: CASSNEGTEFRDTQYF.

The chain is built from TRBV7-9 and TRBJ2-2, with TRBD1 identical over 7 bases. V was pared by 5 bases and J by 4 bases, with 7 bases of the junction left unmatched. The CDR3 sequence is 15 residues long. CDR1 and CDR2 from the germline V gene are SEHNR and FQNEAQ (reference sequence). CDR3 loop: CASSAFQGVTGELFF. The DNA for the CDR3 is TGTGCCAGCAGCGCCTTTCAGGGGGTCACCGGGGAGCTGTTTTTT.

V and J are TRBV6-1 and TRBJ1-5; TRBD1 might be the D (5 bases). Germline V gene sequence: CDR1 MNHNS, CDR2 SASEGT. The CDR3 covers 13 residues. Trimming cost V 10 bases and J 2 bases, with 12 bases left between them. CDR3 protein: CATRDGGNQPQHF. CDR3 nucleotide sequence: TGTGCCACCAGGGATGGTGGCAATCAGCCCCAGCATTTT.

This clonotype has at least ten counts. This chain connects TRBV2 to TRBJ2-1, with D uncertain. This CDR3 region has 11 residues. The germline CDR1 and CDR2 sequences are SNHLY and FYNNEI. V dropped 7 bases and J dropped 4 bases, with 5 bases sitting between them. The CDR3 coding sequence is TGTGCCAGCACCCGTTACAATGAGCAGTTCTTC. Its protein product is CASTRYNEQFF. Combining the CDR3 with reference TRBV2 and TRBJ2-1 gives the whole variable domain EPEVTQTPSHQVTQMGQEVILRCVPISNHLYFYWYRQILGQKVEFLVSFYNNEISEKSEIFDDQFSVERPDGSNFTLKIRSTKLEDSAMYFCASTRYNEQFFGPGTRLTVL.